This T cell receptor (beta chain) derives from a study of blood T cell repertoires in COVID-19. Trimming removed 2 bases from V and 4 bases from J, with 12 bases in between. The CDR3 covers 14 residues. Germline loops: CDR1 MNHNS, CDR2 SASEGT. Assay used: immunoSEQ multiplex PCR; TCRdb lists only in-frame clones, some missing. The table has more than 150,000 clones, roughly three quarters seen once. The material sequenced was peripheral blood. This chain connects TRBV6-1 to TRBJ2-7; tentatively, D is TRBD2 (7 bases). The clonotype originates from a man aged 60-69 years with active or convalescent COVID-19. Written as DNA, the CDR3 is TGTGCCAGCAGTGAACCGGGGGGCCGGTACGAGCAGTACTTC. Translation gives CASSEPGGRYEQYF.